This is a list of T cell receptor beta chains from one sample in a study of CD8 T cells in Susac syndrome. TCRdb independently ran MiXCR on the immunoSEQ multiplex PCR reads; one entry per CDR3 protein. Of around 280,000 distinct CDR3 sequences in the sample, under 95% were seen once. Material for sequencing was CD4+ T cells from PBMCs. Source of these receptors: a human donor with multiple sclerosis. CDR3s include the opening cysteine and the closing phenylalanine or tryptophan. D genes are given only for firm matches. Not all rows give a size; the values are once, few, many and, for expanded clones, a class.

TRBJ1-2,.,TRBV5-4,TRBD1,TGTGCCAGCAGCTTGGAGAGCGTCCCGGGGACAGCCGGGGGATACTATGGCTACACCTTC,CASSLESVPGTAGGYYGYTF
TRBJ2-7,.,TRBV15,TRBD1,TGTGCCACCAGCCAAGGACAGGGAACCTACGAGCAGTACTTC,CATSQGQGTYEQYF
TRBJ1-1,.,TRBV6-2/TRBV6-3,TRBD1,TGTGCCAGCAGCTTCATGGACAGGGCAAGCCGTAGCACTGAAGCTTTCTTT,CASSFMDRASRSTEAFF
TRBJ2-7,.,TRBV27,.,TGTGCCAGCAGTTTATCAGGGTTCGAGCAGTACTTC,CASSLSGFEQYF
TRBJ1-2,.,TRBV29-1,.,TGCAGCGTTCAAATATTCGAGTCCGCTGGCTACACCTTC,CSVQIFESAGYTF
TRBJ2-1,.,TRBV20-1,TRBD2,TGCAGTGCTAGACCAGCGGGACCCTACAATGAGCAGTTCTTC,CSARPAGPYNEQFF
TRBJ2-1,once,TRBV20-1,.,TGCAGCGCTATTCATAGCCCCCACAATGAGCAGTTCTTC,CSAIHSPHNEQFF
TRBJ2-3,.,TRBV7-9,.,TGTGCCAGCAGCGGGGGGTTGGTCCGGGATACGCAGTATTTT,CASSGGLVRDTQYF
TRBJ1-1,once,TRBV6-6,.,TGTGCCAGCAGGTTGACGGAGAACACTGAAGCTTTCTTT,CASRLTENTEAFF
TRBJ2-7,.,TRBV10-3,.,TGTGCCATCAGTTATCAGGGCTACGAGCAGTACTTC,CAISYQGYEQYF
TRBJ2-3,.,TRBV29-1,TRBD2,TGCAGCGTTGAAGACGGGGCTAGCGGGGGCAGCACAGATACGCAGTATTTT,CSVEDGASGGSTDTQYF
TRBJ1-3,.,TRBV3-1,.,TGTGCCAGCCAAAGCACGATGGGAAACACCATATATTTT,CASQSTMGNTIYF
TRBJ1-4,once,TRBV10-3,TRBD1,TGTGCCATCAGTGAAGGACAGGGTGGTGAAAAACTGTTTTTT,CAISEGQGGEKLFF
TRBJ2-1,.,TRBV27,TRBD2,TGTGCCAGCAGACCACGAGGGACTAGCGGGAGGAAAGAGCAGTTCTTC,CASRPRGTSGRKEQFF
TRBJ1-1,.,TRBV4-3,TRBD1,TGCGCCAGCAGCCCGGGGGACAGGGGGCCCACTGAAGCTTTCTTT,CASSPGDRGPTEAFF
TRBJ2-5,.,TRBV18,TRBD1,TGTGCCAGCTCAAAGGGGGCGGCCCAAGAGACCCAGTACTTC,CASSKGAAQETQYF
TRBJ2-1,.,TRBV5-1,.,TGCGCCAGCAACAAGGGTGACTTTCTTGGGAATGAGCAGTTCTTC,CASNKGDFLGNEQFF
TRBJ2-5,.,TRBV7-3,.,TGTGCCAGCAGCTCGAACCCAGAAGAAGAGACCCAGTACTTC,CASSSNPEEETQYF
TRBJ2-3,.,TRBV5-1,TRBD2,TGCGCCAGCAGCTTGCTAGCGGGAGGGCCTCAAGATACGCAGTATTTT,CASSLLAGGPQDTQYF
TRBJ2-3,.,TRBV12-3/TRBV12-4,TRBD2,TGTGCCAGCAGTCCCGGGGGGGCCACAGATACGCAGTATTTT,CASSPGGATDTQYF
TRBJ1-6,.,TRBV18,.,TGTGCCAGCTCACCATTTTCCGGGACACCCCTAGGGAATTCACCCCTCCACTTT,CASSPFSGTPLGNSPLHF
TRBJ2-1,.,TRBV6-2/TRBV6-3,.,TGTGCCAGCAGCGCCTGGAAAAGCGGAAACAATGAGCAGTTCTTC,CASSAWKSGNNEQFF
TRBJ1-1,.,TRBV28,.,TGTGCCAGCAGTTCCGGACCGCTTGCCACTGAAGCTTTCTTT,CASSSGPLATEAFF
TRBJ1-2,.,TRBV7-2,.,TGTGCCAGCAGCCGACCGGGGTCGGACTATGGCTACACCTTC,CASSRPGSDYGYTF
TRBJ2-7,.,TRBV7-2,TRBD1,TGTGCCAGCAGCTTAGCCTCACAGGGGGCATCCTACGAGCAGTACTTC,CASSLASQGASYEQYF
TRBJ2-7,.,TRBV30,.,TGTGCCTGGAGTAGAGGGAGCGGGTCCTACGAGCAGTACTTC,CAWSRGSGSYEQYF
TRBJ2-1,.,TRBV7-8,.,TGTGCCAGCAGCCCCCGTCGTCTTCTGGGGAATGAGCAGTTCTTC,CASSPRRLLGNEQFF
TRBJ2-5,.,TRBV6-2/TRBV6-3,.,TGTGCCAGCAGTGCCGGGACCCGTCAAGAGACCCAGTACTTC,CASSAGTRQETQYF
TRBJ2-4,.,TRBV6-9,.,TGTGCCAGAGCTATTCAGTACTTC,CARAIQYF
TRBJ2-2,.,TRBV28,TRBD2,TGTGCCAGCAGTTCGGGACTAGCGGGATCGGGCACCGGGGAGCTGTTTTTT,CASSSGLAGSGTGELFF
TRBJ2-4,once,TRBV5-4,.,TGTGCCAGCAGCTTGGACCTCCTAGCGCCAAACATTCAGTACTTC,CASSLDLLAPNIQYF
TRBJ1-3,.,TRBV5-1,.,TGCGCCAGCAGTCTTGACCGGGACCACGGAAACACCATATATTTT,CASSLDRDHGNTIYF
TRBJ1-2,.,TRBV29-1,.,TGCAGCGTTGAAGAACAGACTAACTATGGCTACACCTTC,CSVEEQTNYGYTF
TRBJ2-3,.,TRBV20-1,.,TGCAGTGGCCCCCCCAGGGTCCGATCCCATACGCAGTATTTT,CSGPPRVRSHTQYF
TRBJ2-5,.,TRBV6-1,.,TGTGCCAGCAGTGAAGGCCCACATGGGGAGACCCAGTACTTC,CASSEGPHGETQYF
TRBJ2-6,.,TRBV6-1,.,TGTGCCAGCGACGAACACAACTCTGGGGCCAACGTCCTGACTTTC,CASDEHNSGANVLTF
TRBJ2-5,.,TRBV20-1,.,TGCAGTGCCTCACAGGAAAAAGAGACCCAGTACTTC,CSASQEKETQYF
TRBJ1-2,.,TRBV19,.,TGTGCCAGTGCAGAAGGGGCCGCGCGGCCCTACTATGGCTACACCTTC,CASAEGAARPYYGYTF